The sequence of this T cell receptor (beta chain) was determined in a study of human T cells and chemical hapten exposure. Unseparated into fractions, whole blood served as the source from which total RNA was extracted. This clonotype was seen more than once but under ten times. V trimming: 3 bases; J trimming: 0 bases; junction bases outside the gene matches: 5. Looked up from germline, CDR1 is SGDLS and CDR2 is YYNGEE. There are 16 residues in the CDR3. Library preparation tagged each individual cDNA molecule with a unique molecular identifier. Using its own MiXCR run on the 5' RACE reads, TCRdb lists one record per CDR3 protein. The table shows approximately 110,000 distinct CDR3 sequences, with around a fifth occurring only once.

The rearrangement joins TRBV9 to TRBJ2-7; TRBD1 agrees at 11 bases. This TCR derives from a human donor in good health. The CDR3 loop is CASSGGTGGASYEQYF. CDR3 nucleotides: TGTGCCAGCAGCGGGGGGACAGGGGGTGCCTCCTACGAGCAGTACTTC. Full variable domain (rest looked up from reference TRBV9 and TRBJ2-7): DSGVTQTPKHLITATGQRVTLRCSPRSGDLSVYWYQQSLDQGLQFLIQYYNGEERAKGNILERFSAQQFPDLHSELNLSSLELGDSALYFCASSGGTGGASYEQYFGPGTRLTVT.